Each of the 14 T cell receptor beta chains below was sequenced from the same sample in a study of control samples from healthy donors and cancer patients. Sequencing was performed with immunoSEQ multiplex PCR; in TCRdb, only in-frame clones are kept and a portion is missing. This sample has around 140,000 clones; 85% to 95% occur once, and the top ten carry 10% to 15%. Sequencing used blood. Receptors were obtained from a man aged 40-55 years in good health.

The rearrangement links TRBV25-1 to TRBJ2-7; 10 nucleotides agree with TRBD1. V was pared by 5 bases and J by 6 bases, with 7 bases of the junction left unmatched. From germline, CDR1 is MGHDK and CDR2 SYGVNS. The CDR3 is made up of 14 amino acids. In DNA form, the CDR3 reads TGTGCCAGCAGTCCATACCGGGACAGGGGCGAGCAGTACTTC. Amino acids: CASSPYRDRGEQYF.

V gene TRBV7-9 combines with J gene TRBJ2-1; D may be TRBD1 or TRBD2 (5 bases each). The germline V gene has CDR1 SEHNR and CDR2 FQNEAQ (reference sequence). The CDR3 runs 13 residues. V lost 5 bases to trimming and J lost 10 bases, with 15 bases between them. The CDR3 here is CASSHWLGDEQFF. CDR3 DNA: TGTGCCAGCAGCCACTGGTTGGGGGACGAGCAGTTCTTC. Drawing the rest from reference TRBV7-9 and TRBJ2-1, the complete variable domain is DTGVSQNPRHKITKRGQNVTFRCDPISEHNRLYWYRQTLGQGPEFLTYFQNEAQLEKSRLLSDRFSAERPKGSFSTLEIQRTEQGDSAMYLCASSHWLGDEQFFGPGTRLTVL.

CDR3 loop: CASRPPGGTEAFF. The CDR3 DNA reads as TGTGCCAGCAGACCCCCAGGGGGCACTGAAGCTTTCTTT. The chain recombines TRBV6-5 with TRBJ1-1; TRBD1 matches at 7 bases. Per the germline V gene, CDR1 is MNHEY and CDR2 is SVGAGI. The trim removed 6 bases at V and 4 bases at J, leaving 5 bases unmatched. The CDR3 length is 13 residues.

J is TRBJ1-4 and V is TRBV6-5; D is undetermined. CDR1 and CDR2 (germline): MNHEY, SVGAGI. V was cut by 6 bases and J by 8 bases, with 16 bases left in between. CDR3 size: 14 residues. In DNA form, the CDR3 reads TGTGCCAGCAGCATGGCAGGACTGGCGGAAAAACTGTTTTTT. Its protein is CASSMAGLAEKLFF.

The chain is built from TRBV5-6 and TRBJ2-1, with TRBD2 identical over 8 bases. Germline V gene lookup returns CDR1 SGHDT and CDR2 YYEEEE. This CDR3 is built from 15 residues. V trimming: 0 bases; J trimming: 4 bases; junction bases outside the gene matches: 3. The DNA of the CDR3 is TGTGCCAGCAGCTTGGGTAGCGGGGTTTACAATGAGCAGTTCTTC. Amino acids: CASSLGSGVYNEQFF.

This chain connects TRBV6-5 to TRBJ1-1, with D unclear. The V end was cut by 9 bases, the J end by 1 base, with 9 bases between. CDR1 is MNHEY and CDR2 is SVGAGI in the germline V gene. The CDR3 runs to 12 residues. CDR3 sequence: CASDLGNTEAFF. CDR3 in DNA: TGTGCCAGTGACCTCGGGAACACTGAAGCTTTCTTT.

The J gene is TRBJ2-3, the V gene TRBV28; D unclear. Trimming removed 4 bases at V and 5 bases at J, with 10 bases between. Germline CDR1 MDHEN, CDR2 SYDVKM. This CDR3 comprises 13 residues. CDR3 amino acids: CASSSGRRDTQYF. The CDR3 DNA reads TGTGCCAGCAGTTCTGGACGGCGAGATACGCAGTATTTT.

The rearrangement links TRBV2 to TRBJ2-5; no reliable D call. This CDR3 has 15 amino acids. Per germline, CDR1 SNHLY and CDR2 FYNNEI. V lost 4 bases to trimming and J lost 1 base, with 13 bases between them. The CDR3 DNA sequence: TGTGCCAGCAGTGTCCTGGGTGGCAGCCAAGAGACCCAGTACTTC. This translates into CASSVLGGSQETQYF.

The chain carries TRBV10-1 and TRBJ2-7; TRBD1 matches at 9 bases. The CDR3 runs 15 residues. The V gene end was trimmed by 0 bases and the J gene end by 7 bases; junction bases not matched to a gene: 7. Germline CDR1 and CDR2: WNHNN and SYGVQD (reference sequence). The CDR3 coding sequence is TGCGCCAGCAGTGAGTCCGGGACAGGGCTATGGGAGCAGTACTTC. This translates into CASSESGTGLWEQYF.

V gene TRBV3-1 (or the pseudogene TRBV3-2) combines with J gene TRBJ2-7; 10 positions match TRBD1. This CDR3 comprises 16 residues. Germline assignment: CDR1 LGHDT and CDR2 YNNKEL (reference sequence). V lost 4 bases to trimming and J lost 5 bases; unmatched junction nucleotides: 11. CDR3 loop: CASSLVSGQGINEQYF. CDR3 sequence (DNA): TGTGCCAGCAGCCTCGTGTCGGGACAGGGGATCAACGAGCAGTACTTC.

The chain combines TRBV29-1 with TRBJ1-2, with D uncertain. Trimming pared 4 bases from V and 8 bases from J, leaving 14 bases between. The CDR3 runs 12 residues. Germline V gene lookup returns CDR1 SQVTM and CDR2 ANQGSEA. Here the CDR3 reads CSVVKPPGGYTF. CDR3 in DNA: TGCAGCGTTGTTAAACCCCCTGGGGGCTACACCTTC.

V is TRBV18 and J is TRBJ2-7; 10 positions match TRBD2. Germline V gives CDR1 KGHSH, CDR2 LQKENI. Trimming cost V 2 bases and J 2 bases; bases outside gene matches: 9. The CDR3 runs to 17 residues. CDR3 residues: CASSPSSGRYSPYEQYF. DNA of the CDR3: TGTGCCAGCTCACCATCTAGCGGGAGATATTCTCCCTACGAGCAGTACTTC.

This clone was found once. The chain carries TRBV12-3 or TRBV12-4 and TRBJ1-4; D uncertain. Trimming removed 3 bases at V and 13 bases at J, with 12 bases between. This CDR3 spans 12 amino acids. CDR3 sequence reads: CASSFVGSGLFF. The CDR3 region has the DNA TGTGCCAGCAGTTTCGTGGGTTCGGGACTGTTTTTT.

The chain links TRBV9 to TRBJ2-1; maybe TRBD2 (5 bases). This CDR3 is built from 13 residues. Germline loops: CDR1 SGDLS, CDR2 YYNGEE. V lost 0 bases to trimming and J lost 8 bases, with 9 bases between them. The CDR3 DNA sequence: TGTGCCAGCAGCGTAGGAGCGGACCATGAGCAGTTCTTC. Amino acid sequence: CASSVGADHEQFF. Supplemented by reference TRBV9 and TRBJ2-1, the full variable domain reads DSGVTQTPKHLITATGQRVTLRCSPRSGDLSVYWYQQSLDQGLQFLIQYYNGEERAKGNILERFSAQQFPDLHSELNLSSLELGDSALYFCASSVGADHEQFFGPGTRLTVL.